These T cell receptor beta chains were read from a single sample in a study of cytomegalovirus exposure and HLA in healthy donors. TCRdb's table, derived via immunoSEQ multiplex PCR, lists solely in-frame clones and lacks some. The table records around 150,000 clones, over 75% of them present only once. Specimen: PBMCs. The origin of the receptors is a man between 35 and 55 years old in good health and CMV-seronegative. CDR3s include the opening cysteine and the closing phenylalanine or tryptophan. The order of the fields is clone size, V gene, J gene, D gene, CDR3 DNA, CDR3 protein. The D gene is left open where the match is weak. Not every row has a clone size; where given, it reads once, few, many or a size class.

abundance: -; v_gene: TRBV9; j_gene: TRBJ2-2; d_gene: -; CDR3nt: TGTGCCAGCAGCGCCTCCCCCACCGGGGAGCTGTTTTTT; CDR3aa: CASSASPTGELFF
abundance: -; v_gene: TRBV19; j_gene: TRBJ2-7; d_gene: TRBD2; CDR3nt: TGTGCCAGTAGTATTTGGAAAAGCGGGAGGGCCTGGGAGCAGTACTTC; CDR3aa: CASSIWKSGRAWEQYF
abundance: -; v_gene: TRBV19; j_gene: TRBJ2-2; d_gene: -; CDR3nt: TGTGCCAGTAGTATGTCCAGGGGCCACAACACCGGGGAGCTGTTTTTT; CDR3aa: CASSMSRGHNTGELFF
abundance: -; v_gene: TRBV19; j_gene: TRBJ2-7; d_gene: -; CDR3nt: TGTGCCAGTAGTCAGACAAACGGCTACGAGCAGTACTTC; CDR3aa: CASSQTNGYEQYF
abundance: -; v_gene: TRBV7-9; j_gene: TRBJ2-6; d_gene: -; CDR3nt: TGTTCCAGCACCGGCGGACGAACCGGGAGGGCCAACGTCCTGACTTTC; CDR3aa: CSSTGGRTGRANVLTF
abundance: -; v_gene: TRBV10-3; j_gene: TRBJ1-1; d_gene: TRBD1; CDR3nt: TGTGCCATCAGTGAGTCCTCAGGGGGGACTGAAGCTTTCTTT; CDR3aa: CAISESSGGTEAFF
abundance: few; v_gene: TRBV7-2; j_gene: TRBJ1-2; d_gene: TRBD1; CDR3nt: TGTGCCAGCAGCTTAGCTTCGACAGGGGAGGCCTATGGCTACACCTTC; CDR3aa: CASSLASTGEAYGYTF
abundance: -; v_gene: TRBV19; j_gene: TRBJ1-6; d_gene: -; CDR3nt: TGTGCCAGTAGTGGGTCGGGGAGCTCCTATAATTCACCCCTCCACTTT; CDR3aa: CASSGSGSSYNSPLHF
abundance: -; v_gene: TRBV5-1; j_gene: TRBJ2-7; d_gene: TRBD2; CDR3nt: TGCGCCAGCAGCTTGTCTGGGGGGGTCGTTTACGAGCAGTACTTC; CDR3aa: CASSLSGGVVYEQYF
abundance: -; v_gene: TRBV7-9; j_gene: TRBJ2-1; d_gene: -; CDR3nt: TGTGCCAGCAGCTGGGAGTACAATGAGCAGTTCTTC; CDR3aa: CASSWEYNEQFF
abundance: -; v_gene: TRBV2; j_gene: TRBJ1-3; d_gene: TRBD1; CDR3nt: TGTGCCAGCAGCCTGGGACAGGGGGGAGACACCATATATTTT; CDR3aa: CASSLGQGGDTIYF
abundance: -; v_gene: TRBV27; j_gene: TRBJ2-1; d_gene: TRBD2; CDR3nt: TGTGCCAGCATGGGGGACGGGAGGGCTCTCTACAATGAGCAGTTCTTC; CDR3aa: CASMGDGRALYNEQFF
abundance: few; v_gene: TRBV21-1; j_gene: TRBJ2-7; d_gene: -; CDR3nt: TGTGCCAGCATGAAGGGGGGACTAGGTCGATGCGAGCAGTACTTC; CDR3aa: CASMKGGLGRCEQYF
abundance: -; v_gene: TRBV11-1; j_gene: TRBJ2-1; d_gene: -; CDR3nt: TGTGCCAGCAGCTTTGGAGGGAGCTCCTACAATGAGCAGTTCTTC; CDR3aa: CASSFGGSSYNEQFF
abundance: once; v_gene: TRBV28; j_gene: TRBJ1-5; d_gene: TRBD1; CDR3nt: TGTGCCAGCAGTTTCAGACAGGGGAGGTGGAATAGCAATCAGCCCCAGCATTTT; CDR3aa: CASSFRQGRWNSNQPQHF